The table lists the clone carrying this T cell receptor (beta chain) with a few counts. Unique molecular identifiers were linked by the library to individual cDNA molecules. TCRdb re-called the RACE reads with MiXCR, one entry per CDR3 protein. The data contain just over 350,000 distinct CDR3 sequences, roughly 6% of them singletons. The entry originates in a study of human T cells and chemical hapten exposure. Study summary: Upper inner arm skin measuring approximately 2 cm by approximately 2 cm received 2% DPC for sensitization.

The CDR3 has 14 residues. Germline trimming cut 4 bases from V and 7 bases from J; bases unmatched to any gene: 10. Per the germline V gene, CDR1 is MNHEY and CDR2 is SVGAGI. Time point meaning: patch test 2, 6 weeks after DPC sensitization. Documented treatment: therapeutic diphenylcyclopropenone sensitization with weekly scalp DPC. The sequences come from whole blood, collected in connection with sensitization to the hapten diphenylcyclopropenone (DPC). The chain carries TRBV6-5 and TRBJ2-7, with TRBD2 matching over 7 bases. This sequence was found in a woman between 18 and 29 years old with alopecia areata. Some clones in this sample may be carry-over from other donors' samples. The CDR3: CASSWGGISWEQYF. CDR3 DNA sequence: TGTGCCAGCAGTTGGGGGGGGATCTCGTGGGAGCAGTACTTC.